The clone carrying this T cell receptor (beta chain) was observed a single time. The antigen is unknown. Germline lookup yields CDR1 LNHDA and CDR2 SQIVND (reference sequence). J was trimmed by 5 bases and V by 11 bases; bases with no gene match: 13. The length of the CDR3 is 15 residues. The entry originates in a study of T cell responses to AZD1222 COVID-19 vaccine. Study-wide points: Females made up more of the donors, who were largely white British, and clonal diversity may have come out too low. Only a handful of AZD1222 recipients were seropositive at baseline.

TCRdb's table, derived via immunoSEQ multiplex PCR, lists solely in-frame clones and lacks some. The sample records 120,000 or so clones, around 93% being singletons. Sequencing was performed on peripheral blood, taken on day 0 of AZD1222 vaccination. The TCR sequence derives from an adult in good health. The genes are TRBV19 and TRBJ2-1; 9 bases are a match to TRBD2. CDR3 loop: CASRGIAGVDNEQFF. The CDR3 nucleotides read TGTGCCTCCCGCGGGATAGCGGGGGTTGACAATGAGCAGTTCTTC.